The sequence of this T cell receptor (beta chain) was determined in a study of T cell responses to AZD1222 COVID-19 vaccine. Clones were read by immunoSEQ multiplex PCR, and TCRdb kept only the in-frame ones, dropping some. The profile shows about 21,000 clones, about 80% of them singletons. Of note for this clone: Its antigen is unidentified.

General study results and limits: Close to half of all spike-specific TCRs reportedly target regions of the variants that are unmutated.

The TCR originated in an adult in good health. Specimen: peripheral blood, collected on day 0 of AZD1222 vaccination.

The CDR3: CASSVVGWGLAGTYEQYF. In DNA form, the CDR3 reads TGTGCCAGCAGCGTAGTTGGGTGGGGACTAGCGGGAACCTACGAGCAGTACTTC. This chain links TRBV9 with TRBJ2-7, with 13 bases aligning to TRBD2. CDR1 SGDLS and CDR2 YYNGEE come from the germline V gene. The V segment lost 0 bases and the J segment 2 bases; nucleotides outside the gene matches: 8. This CDR3 spans 18 amino acids.